This T cell receptor (beta chain) was captured in a study of T cell responses to AZD1222 COVID-19 vaccine. As to this clone: Its target is not known.

V was pared by 6 bases and J by 1 base, with 4 bases between. Germline CDR1 is MNHEY and CDR2 is SVGAGI. The CDR3 loop spans 12 amino acids. The method was immunoSEQ multiplex PCR; TCRdb's version includes in-frame clones alone and lacks a portion of them. Counted here are about 73,000 clones, 89% occurring once; the ten biggest clones make up 9.3%. Study-level results: Seropositive status at baseline applied to only five or six AZD1222 recipients. CD4 TCRs linked to vaccination spanned spike, dominating at 160-218 and 743-854. Donors were largely white British and mainly female; clonal diversity was possibly underestimated. Targeting of unmutated variant regions was reportedly seen in nearly half of spike-specific TCRs.

The starting material was peripheral blood, obtained 28 days after the second AZD1222 dose. V usage is TRBV6-5 and J usage is TRBJ1-3; D remains ambiguous. The source of this sequence is an adult who received the AZD1222 COVID-19 vaccine. For the CDR3, the DNA is TGTGCCAGCAGCATTTCTGGAAACACCATATATTTT. It translates to CASSISGNTIYF.